These 8 T cell receptor beta chains originate from one sample sequenced in a study of blood T cell repertoires in COVID-19. Data came from immunoSEQ multiplex PCR; TCRdb stores just in-frame clones and leaves some out. Among 150,000 or so clones listed, around four fifths were seen once. The sample was peripheral blood. The receptors were sampled from a woman in her fifties or sixties with acute or convalescent COVID-19.

As to this clone: Within the sample, other DNA sequences also encode this same CDR3. The gene calls are TRBV5-1 and TRBJ1-5; D is possibly TRBD1 (5 bases). Trimming cost V 4 bases and J 2 bases, with 10 bases left between them. CDR1 is SGHRS, CDR2 YFSETQ, per germline. The CDR3 has 14 amino acids. The CDR3 DNA follows: TGCGCCAGCAGCAGAACAGGAGGCAATCAGCCCCAGCATTTT. This translates into CASSRTGGNQPQHF.

In DNA, the CDR3 is TGTGCCAGCAGTTTGGACAGGGGTCAGCCCCAGCATTTT. Protein product: CASSLDRGQPQHF. The rearrangement links TRBV6-2 or TRBV6-3 to TRBJ1-5, with 9 bases fitting TRBD1. With V trimmed by 4 bases and J by 6 bases, 1 base remained unmatched. The germline V gene encodes CDR1 MNHEY and CDR2 SVGEGT. This CDR3 is 13 amino acids long.

The gene calls are TRBV27 and TRBJ1-3, with 7 bases identical to TRBD1. Germline loops: CDR1 MNHEY, CDR2 SMNVEV (reference sequence). V gave up 6 bases and J gave up 5 bases; unmatched junction bases: 13. CDR3 length: 16 amino acids. CDR3 in amino acids: CASSTSTPGQRNTIYF. CDR3 DNA: TGTGCCAGCAGCACTTCTACGCCGGGACAGAGAAACACCATATATTTT.

The V gene is TRBV6-5, the J gene TRBJ1-5; no definite D call. CDR1 and CDR2 (germline): MNHEY, SVGAGI. The CDR3 extends over 15 amino acids. The V end was cut by 5 bases, the J end by 0 bases, with 11 bases between. Here the CDR3 reads CASSMYLGSNQPQHF. The CDR3 region has the DNA TGTGCCAGCAGTATGTACCTCGGTAGCAATCAGCCCCAGCATTTT.

The V gene is TRBV5-6, the J gene TRBJ2-1, with 8 bases fitting TRBD1. This CDR3 is 13 amino acids long. Germline assignment: CDR1 SGHDT and CDR2 YYEEEE. Germline trimming cut 4 bases from V and 6 bases from J; bases unmatched to any gene: 3. The DNA for the CDR3 is TGTGCCAGCAGCCGCGACAGGGGCAATGAGCAGTTCTTC. It codes for CASSRDRGNEQFF.

The sample holds one count of this clone. The V and J genes are TRBV5-3 and TRBJ2-4, with D maybe TRBD1 (6 bases). TRBV5-3 is noted as an ORF with a role that remains uncertain. Trimming removed 4 bases from V and 1 base from J, with 21 bases in between. CDR3 length: 18 amino acids. The CDR3: CARSNTRRDTLAKNIQYF. The CDR3, as DNA: TGTGCCAGAAGCAACACTCGCCGGGACACCTTGGCCAAAAACATTCAGTACTTC.

This sequence joins TRBV6-2 or TRBV6-3 and TRBJ2-5, with TRBD2 matching over 13 bases. V lost 5 bases and J lost 0; bases outside the gene matches: 12. The length of the CDR3 is 19 residues. Germline V CDR1 and CDR2: MNHEY, SVGEGT. The CDR3 sequence is CASSIRLAGGQRYQETQYF. In nucleotides, the CDR3 is TGTGCCAGCAGTATTAGACTAGCGGGGGGCCAGAGATACCAAGAGACCCAGTACTTC.

This chain joins TRBV4-2 and TRBJ1-1; the match to TRBD1 covers 10 bases. V was clipped by 4 bases and J by 1 base; unmatched bases: 9. This CDR3 is 17 amino acids long. Germline V gene lookup returns CDR1 LGHNA and CDR2 YNFKEQ. Here the CDR3 reads CASSLGTGVPPNTEAFF. The CDR3 DNA follows: TGTGCCAGCAGCCTCGGGACAGGGGTCCCCCCGAACACTGAAGCTTTCTTT.